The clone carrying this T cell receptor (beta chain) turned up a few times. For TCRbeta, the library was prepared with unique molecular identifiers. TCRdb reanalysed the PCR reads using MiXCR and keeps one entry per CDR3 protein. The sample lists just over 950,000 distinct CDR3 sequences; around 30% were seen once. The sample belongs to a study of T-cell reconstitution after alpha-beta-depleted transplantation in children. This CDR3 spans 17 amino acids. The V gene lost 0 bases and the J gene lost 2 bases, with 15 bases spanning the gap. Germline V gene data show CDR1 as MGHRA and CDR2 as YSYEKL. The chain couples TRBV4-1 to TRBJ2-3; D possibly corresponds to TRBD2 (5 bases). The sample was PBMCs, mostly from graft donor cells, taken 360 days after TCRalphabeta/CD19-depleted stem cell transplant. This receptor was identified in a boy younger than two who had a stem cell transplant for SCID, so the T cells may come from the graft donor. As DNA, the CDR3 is TGCGCCAGCAGCCAAGAATTAGGGCTAGCAGTCACAGATACGCAGTATTTT. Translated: CASSQELGLAVTDTQYF.